This T cell receptor beta chain is from a study of T cell changes during pregnancy in multiple sclerosis. The data were produced by immunoSEQ multiplex PCR, yet TCRdb's version contains in-frame clones alone and is incomplete. The sample includes 88,000 or so clones, about 92% of them seen just once. The germline CDR1 and CDR2 sequences are MDHEN and SYDVKM. Losses at the gene ends were 1 base for V and 1 base for J; bases not matched to a gene: 0. This CDR3 has 14 amino acids. The material sequenced was peripheral blood, taken before pregnancy. The chain links TRBV28 to TRBJ1-1; 7 bases match TRBD1. This sequence originates from a female donor with multiple sclerosis, enrolled in a pregnancy study. The CDR3 loop reads CASSLSGGNTEAFF. CDR3 nucleotides: TGTGCCAGCAGTTTATCAGGGGGGAACACTGAAGCTTTCTTT.